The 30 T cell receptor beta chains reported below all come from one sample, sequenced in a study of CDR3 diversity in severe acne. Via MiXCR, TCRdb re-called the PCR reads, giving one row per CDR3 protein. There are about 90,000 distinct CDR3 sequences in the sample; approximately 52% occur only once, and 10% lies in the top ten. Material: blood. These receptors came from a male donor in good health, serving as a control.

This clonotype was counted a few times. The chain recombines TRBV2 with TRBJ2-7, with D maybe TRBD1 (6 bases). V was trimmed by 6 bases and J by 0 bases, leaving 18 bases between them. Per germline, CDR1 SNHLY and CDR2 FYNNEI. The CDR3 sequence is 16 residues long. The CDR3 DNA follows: TGTGCCAGCAGCGTCGTTGCAGGGGCATTCTCCTACGAGCAGTACTTC. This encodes CASSVVAGAFSYEQYF.

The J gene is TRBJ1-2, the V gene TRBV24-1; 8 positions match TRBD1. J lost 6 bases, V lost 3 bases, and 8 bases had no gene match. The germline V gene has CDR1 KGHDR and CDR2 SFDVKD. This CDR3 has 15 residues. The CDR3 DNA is TGTGCCACCAGTGATCGTTACAGGGGGAAAGATGGCTACACCTTC. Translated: CATSDRYRGKDGYTF.

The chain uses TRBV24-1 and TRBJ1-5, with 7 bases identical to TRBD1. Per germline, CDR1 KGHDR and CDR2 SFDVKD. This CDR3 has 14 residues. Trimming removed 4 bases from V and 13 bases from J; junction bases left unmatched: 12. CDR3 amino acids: CATSDSPGTELQHF. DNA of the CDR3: TGTGCCACCAGTGACTCCCCCGGGACAGAACTACAGCATTTT.

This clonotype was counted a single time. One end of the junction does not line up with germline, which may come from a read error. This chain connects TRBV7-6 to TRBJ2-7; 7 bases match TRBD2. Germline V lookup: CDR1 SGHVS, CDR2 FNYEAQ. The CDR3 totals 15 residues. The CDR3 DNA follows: TGTGCCAGCAGCTGGGGCGGGGGATCCCTCTACGGGCAGTACTTC. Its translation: CASSWGGGSLYGQYF.

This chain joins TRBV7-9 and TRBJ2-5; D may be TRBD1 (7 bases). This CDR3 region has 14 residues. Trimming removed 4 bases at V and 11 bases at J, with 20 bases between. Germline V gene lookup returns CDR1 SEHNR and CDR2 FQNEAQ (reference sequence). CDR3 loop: CASSSRGATDTQYF. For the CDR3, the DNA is TGTGCCAGCAGCTCCAGGGGGGCAACAGATACGCAGTACTTC.

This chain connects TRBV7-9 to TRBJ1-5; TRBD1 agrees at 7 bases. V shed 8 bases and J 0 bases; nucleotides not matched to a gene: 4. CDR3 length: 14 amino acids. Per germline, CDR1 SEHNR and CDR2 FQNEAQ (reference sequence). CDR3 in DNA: TGTGCCAGCGGAGGACAGGATAGCAATCAGCCCCAGCATTTT. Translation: CASGGQDSNQPQHF.

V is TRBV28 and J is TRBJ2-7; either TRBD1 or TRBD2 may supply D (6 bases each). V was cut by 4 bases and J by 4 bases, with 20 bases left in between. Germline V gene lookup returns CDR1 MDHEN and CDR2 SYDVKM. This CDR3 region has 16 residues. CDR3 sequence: CASSSYSGAGGYEQYF. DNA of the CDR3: TGTGCCAGCAGTTCCTATTCAGGGGCTGGGGGGTACGAGCAGTACTTC.

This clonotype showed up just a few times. DNA of the CDR3: TGCGCCAGCAGCCCCGCCGTGGGTTCCTACGAGCAGTACTTC. Its protein is CASSPAVGSYEQYF. The rearrangement uses TRBV5-1 and TRBJ2-7; no firm D call. The V end lost 4 bases, the J end lost 1 base, and 12 bases lay between the germline ends. Germline CDR1 reads SGHRS; CDR2 reads YFSETQ. The CDR3 contains 14 residues.

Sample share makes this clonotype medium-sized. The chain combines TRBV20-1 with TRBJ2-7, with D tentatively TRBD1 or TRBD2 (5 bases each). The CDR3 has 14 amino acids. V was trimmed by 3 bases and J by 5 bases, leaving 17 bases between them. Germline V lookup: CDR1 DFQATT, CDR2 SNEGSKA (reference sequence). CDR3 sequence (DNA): TGCAGTGCTAGCCGGGACGGAGTCCTAGACGAGCAGTACTTC. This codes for CSASRDGVLDEQYF.

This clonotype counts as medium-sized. DNA of the CDR3: TGTGCCATCGGGCCTCGGACAGGACAGGGAACAGATACGCAGTATTTT. Protein sequence: CAIGPRTGQGTDTQYF. The gene calls are TRBV10-3 and TRBJ2-3, with TRBD1 matching over 8 bases. The germline V gene has CDR1 ENHRY and CDR2 SYGVKD. V shed 8 bases and J 3 bases; nucleotides not matched to a gene: 13. The CDR3 length is 16 residues.

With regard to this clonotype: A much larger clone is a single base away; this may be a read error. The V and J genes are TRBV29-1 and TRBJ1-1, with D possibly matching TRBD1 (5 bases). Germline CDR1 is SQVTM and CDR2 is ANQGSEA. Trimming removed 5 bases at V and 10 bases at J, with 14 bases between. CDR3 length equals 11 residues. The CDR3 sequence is CSVTRGESAFF. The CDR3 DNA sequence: TGCAGCGTTACTAGAGGGGAGTCAGCTTTCTTT.

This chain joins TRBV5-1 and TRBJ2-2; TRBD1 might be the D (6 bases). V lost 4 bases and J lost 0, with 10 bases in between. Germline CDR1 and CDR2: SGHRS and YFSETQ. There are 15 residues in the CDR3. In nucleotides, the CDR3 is TGCGCCAGCAGCCACGGGACACCGAACACCGGGGAGCTGTTTTTT. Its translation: CASSHGTPNTGELFF.

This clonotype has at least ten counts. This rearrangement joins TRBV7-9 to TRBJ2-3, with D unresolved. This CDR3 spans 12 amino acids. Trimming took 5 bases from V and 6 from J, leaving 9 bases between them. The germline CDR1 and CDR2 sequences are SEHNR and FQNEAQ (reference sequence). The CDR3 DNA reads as TGTGCCAGCAGCCTGGTAGGGGATACGCAGTATTTT. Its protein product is CASSLVGDTQYF.

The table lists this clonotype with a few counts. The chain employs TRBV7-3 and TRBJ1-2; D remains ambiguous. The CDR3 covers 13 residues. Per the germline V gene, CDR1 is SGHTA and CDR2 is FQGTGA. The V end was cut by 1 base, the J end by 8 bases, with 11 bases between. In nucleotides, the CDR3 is TGTGCCAGCAGCTTAAATCGGGAGAGCGGCTACACCTTC. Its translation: CASSLNRESGYTF.

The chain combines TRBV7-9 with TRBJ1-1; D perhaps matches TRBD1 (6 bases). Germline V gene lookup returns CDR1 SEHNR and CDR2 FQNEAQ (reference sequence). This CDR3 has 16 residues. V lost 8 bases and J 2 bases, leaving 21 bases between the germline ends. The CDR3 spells CASSSTGFYRNTEAFF. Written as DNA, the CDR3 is TGTGCCAGCTCATCCACAGGGTTTTATCGTAACACTGAAGCTTTCTTT.

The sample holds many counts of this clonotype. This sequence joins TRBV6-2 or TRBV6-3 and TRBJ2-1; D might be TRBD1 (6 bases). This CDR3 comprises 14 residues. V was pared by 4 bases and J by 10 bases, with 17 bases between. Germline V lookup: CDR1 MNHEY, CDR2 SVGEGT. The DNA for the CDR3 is TGTGCCAGCAGTTCAGTGGGGGCCTACACCGAGCAGTTCTTC. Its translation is CASSSVGAYTEQFF.

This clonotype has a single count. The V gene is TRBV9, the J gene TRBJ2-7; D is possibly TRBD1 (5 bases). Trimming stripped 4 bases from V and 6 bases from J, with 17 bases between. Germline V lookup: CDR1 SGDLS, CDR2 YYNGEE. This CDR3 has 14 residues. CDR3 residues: CASSFLDSASEQYF. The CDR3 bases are TGTGCCAGCAGCTTTCTCGACAGCGCCAGCGAGCAGTACTTC.

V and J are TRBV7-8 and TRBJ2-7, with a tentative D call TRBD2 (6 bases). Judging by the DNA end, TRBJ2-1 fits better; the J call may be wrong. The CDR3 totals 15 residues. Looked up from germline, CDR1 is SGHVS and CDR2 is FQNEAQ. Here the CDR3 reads CASSPLGGLSNEQFF. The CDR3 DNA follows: TGTGCCAGCAGCCCATTAGGAGGGCTTTCGAATGAGCAGTTCTTC.

The CDR3 reads CASSPALLLGTDTQYF. The DNA for the CDR3 is TGTGCCAGCAGCCCCGCCTTACTCCTGGGCACAGATACGCAGTATTTT. This chain connects TRBV11-2 to TRBJ2-3; D is undetermined. CDR3 length equals 16 residues. CDR1 is SGHAT and CDR2 is FQNNGV in the germline V gene. V gave up 5 bases and J gave up 1 base, with 16 bases separating them.

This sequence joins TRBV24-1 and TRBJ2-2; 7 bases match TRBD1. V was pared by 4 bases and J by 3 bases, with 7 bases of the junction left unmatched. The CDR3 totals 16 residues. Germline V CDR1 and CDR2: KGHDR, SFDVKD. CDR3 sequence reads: CATSEWDRGDTGELFF. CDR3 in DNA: TGTGCCACCAGTGAGTGGGACAGAGGGGACACCGGGGAGCTGTTTTTT.

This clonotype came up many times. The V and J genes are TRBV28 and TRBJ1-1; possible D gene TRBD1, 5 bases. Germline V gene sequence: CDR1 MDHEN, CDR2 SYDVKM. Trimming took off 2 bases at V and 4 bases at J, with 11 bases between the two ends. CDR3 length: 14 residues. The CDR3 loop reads CASSLPQGATEAFF. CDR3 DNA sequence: TGTGCCAGCAGTTTACCCCAGGGTGCCACTGAAGCTTTCTTT.

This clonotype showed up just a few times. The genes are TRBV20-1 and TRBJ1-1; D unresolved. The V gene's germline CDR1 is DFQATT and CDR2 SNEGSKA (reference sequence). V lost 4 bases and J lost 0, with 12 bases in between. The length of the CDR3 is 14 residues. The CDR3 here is CSATDWELNTEAFF. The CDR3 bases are TGCAGTGCTACGGATTGGGAATTGAACACTGAAGCTTTCTTT.

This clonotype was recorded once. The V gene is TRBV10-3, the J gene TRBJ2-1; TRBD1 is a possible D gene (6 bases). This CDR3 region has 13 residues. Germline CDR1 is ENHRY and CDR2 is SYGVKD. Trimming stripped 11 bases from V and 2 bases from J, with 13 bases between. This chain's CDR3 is CAAEQGTYNEQFF. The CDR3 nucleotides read TGTGCCGCAGAACAGGGCACCTACAATGAGCAGTTCTTC.

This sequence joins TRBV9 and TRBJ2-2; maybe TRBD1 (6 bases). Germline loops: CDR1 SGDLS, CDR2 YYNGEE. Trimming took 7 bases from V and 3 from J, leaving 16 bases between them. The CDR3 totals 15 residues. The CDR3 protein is CASGSQGHDTGELFF. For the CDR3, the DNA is TGTGCCAGCGGATCCCAGGGGCACGACACCGGGGAGCTGTTTTTT.

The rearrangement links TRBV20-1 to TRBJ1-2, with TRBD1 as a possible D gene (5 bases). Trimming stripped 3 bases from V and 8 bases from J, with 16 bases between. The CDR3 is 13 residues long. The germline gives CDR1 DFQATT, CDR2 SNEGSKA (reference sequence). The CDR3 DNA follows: TGCAGTGCTAGGGATGTGGGGGGGGAGGGCTACACCTTC. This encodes CSARDVGGEGYTF.

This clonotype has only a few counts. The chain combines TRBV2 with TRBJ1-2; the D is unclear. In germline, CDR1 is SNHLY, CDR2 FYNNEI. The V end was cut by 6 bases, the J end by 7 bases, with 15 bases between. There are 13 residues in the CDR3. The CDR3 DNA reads TGTGCCAGCAGCCTCGACCAGGTACCTGGCTACACCTTC. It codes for CASSLDQVPGYTF.

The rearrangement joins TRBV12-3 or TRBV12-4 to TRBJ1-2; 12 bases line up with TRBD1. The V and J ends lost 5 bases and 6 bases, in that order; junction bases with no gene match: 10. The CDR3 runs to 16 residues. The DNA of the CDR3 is TGTGCCAGCAGTACCGGGACAGGGGGCCTGAAAGATGGCTACACCTTC. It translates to CASSTGTGGLKDGYTF.

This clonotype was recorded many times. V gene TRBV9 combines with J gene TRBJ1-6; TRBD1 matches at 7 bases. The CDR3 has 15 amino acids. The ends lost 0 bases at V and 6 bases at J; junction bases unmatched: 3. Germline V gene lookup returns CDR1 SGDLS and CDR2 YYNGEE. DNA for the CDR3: TGTGCCAGCAGCGTAGGACAGGGACCTAATTCACCCCTCCACTTT. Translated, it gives CASSVGQGPNSPLHF.

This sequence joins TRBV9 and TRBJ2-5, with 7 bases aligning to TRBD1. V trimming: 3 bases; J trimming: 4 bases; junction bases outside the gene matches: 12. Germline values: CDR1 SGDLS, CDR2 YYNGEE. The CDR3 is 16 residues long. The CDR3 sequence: CASSAGTESGLETQYF. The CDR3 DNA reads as TGTGCCAGCAGCGCGGGGACAGAGTCTGGTCTAGAGACCCAGTACTTC.

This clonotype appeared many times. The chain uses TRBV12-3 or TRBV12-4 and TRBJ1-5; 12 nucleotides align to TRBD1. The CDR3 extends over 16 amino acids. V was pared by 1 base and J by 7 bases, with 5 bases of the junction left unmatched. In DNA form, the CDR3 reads TGTGCCAGCAGTTTAGTACCGGGACAGGGGGCACAGCCCCAGCATTTT. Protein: CASSLVPGQGAQPQHF.